Presented here are 5 T cell receptor beta chains from one specimen sequenced in a study of prognosis after radiotherapy for stage I lung cancer. From genomic DNA, TCR beta CDR3 was amplified by two-round multiplex PCR. The first PCR round targeted every TRBV and TRBJ gene with specific primers. TCRdb redid the calling of the multiplex PCR reads with MiXCR, one entry per CDR3 protein. The data show roughly 30,000 distinct CDR3 sequences, 32% seen once. Sequenced here: PBMCs, sampled before or after stereotactic body radiation therapy (not recorded which). The receptors originated from a donor over 45 with non-small cell lung cancer.

Comment on this clonotype: A far more abundant clone sits one base away, making this likely a read error. The chain links TRBV14 to TRBJ2-7, with D possibly matching TRBD1 (5 bases). V lost 6 bases to trimming and J lost 6 bases, with 18 bases between them. This CDR3 has 14 amino acids. Germline V CDR1 and CDR2: SGHDN, FVKESK. CDR3: CASSLYSRGTEQYF. The CDR3 DNA follows: TGTGCCAGCAGTTTGTACTCAAGGGGTACCGAGCAGTACTTC.

This chain links TRBV2 with TRBJ2-5; D gene unclear. V dropped 2 bases and J dropped 2 bases, with 15 bases sitting between them. Germline CDR1 reads SNHLY; CDR2 reads FYNNEI. The CDR3 covers 16 residues. The CDR3 DNA is TGTGCCAGCAGTGAAAGGTCTAATATGGTACAAGAGACCCAGTACTTC. It specifies CASSERSNMVQETQYF.

This clonotype was counted many times. The rearrangement uses TRBV5-1 and TRBJ2-7; 7 positions match TRBD2. The germline CDR1 and CDR2 sequences are SGHRS and YFSETQ. V was clipped by 5 bases and J by 2 bases; unmatched bases: 13. The CDR3 has 16 residues. DNA for the CDR3: TGCGCCAGCAGATCTGGACTAGGGATCCCCCCCTACGAGCAGTACTTC. It is translated as CASRSGLGIPPYEQYF.

Turning to this clonotype: Because the CDR3 is missing its conserved closing phenylalanine or tryptophan, this is likely a read error. V usage is TRBV5-1 and J usage is TRBJ1-1, with D uncertain. This CDR3 contains 14 residues. V was shortened by 0 bases and J by 2 bases, with 8 bases between the two germline ends. The germline gives CDR1 SGHRS, CDR2 YFSETQ. Written as DNA, the CDR3 is TGCGCCAGCAGCTTGGACGGGCGAAACACTGAAGCTTTCTCT. Translation: CASSLDGRNTEAFS.

The rearrangement uses TRBV6-2 or TRBV6-3 and TRBJ1-3; 9 nucleotides line up with TRBD1. Germline CDR1 is MNHEY and CDR2 is SVGEGT. The CDR3 length is 15 residues. V lost 10 bases to trimming and J lost 3 bases; unmatched junction nucleotides: 10. The CDR3 region is CAINKTGGLGNTIYF. The CDR3 nucleotides read TGTGCCATTAACAAAACAGGGGGCCTTGGAAACACCATATATTTT.